Each of the 8 T cell receptor beta chains below was sequenced from the same sample in a study of T cells in Graves' hyperthyroidism and ophthalmopathy. The CDR3 regions of TCR beta were amplified from RNA transcripts. The HTBI primer set drove a first-round RT-PCR of the TCR CDR3. TCRdb used MiXCR to reprocess the multiplex PCR reads, holding one entry per CDR3 protein. The data contain about 840,000 distinct CDR3 sequences, approximately 40% of them singletons. Sequencing was carried out using blood. These receptors were obtained from a man aged 18-30 years with Graves' hyperthyroidism.

The rearrangement links TRBV7-9 to TRBJ1-3, with a possible D match to TRBD1 (5 bases). CDR1 and CDR2 from the germline V gene are SEHNR and FQNEAQ (reference sequence). The ends were cut back, 7 bases at V and 3 bases at J, with 16 bases in the middle. The CDR3 covers 15 residues. This CDR3 is CASINDGGYGNTIYF. The CDR3 DNA sequence: TGTGCCAGCATCAACGACGGGGGATATGGAAACACCATATATTTT.

This clonotype has a handful of counts. CDR3 coding DNA: TGTGCCAGCAGCCCCCGGGCCTCACGAGGTGAAAAACTGTTTTTT. Translating it yields CASSPRASRGEKLFF. The chain uses TRBV7-3 and TRBJ1-4; D unclear. CDR1 and CDR2 (germline): SGHTA, FQGTGA. V lost 5 bases and J lost 7, with 17 bases in between. The CDR3 sequence is 15 residues long.

The chain joins TRBV9 to TRBJ2-5, with D perhaps being TRBD1 or TRBD2 (5 bases each). V dropped 3 bases and J dropped 1 base, with 13 bases sitting between them. Germline-derived CDR1 and CDR2 are SGDLS and YYNGEE. This CDR3 has 15 amino acids. In DNA form, the CDR3 reads TGTGCCAGCAGCGGTAGAGGGGTGCCCCAAGAGACCCAGTACTTC. Translating gives CASSGRGVPQETQYF.

This clonotype was detected many times. The chain recombines TRBV12-3 or TRBV12-4 with TRBJ1-6; TRBD1 aligns across 7 bases. The junction had 11 bases not matched to a gene; V was cut back by 5 bases and J by 13 bases. The CDR3 has 14 residues. The CDR3 DNA reads as TGTGCCAGCAGTCCACCTCCGACAGGGTTCCCCCTCCACTTT. Its protein product is CASSPPPTGFPLHF.

A note on this clonotype: A much larger clone sits a single nucleotide away, making a read error possible. The rearrangement links TRBV29-1 to TRBJ1-1; tentative D call: TRBD1 (6 bases). Germline loops: CDR1 SQVTM, CDR2 ANQGSEA. The CDR3 totals 17 residues. V lost 7 bases to trimming and J lost 4 bases, with 28 bases between them. The DNA of the CDR3 is TGCAGCGCTGACGACCTGGGCGACGGTGCAGGGGCCACTGAAGCTTTCTTT. Translation: CSADDLGDGAGATEAFF.

The V call is TRBV9, the J call TRBJ2-7, with 10 bases matching TRBD1. Germline V gene lookup returns CDR1 SGDLS and CDR2 YYNGEE. The J segment lost 4 bases and the V segment lost 5 bases, leaving 6 bases of the junction unmatched. The CDR3 consists of 14 residues. In nucleotides, the CDR3 is TGTGCCAGCAGAGTCGGACAGGGGGTTTACGAGCAGTACTTC. This translates into CASRVGQGVYEQYF.

This clonotype was counted a few times. The genes are TRBV2 and TRBJ1-1; maybe TRBD1 (5 bases). CDR1 is SNHLY, CDR2 FYNNEI, per germline. Trimming pared 6 bases from V and 5 bases from J, leaving 19 bases between. The CDR3 runs 15 residues. DNA of the CDR3: TGTGCCAGCAGCTTGGAGGGCCAGGGACCGACTGAAGCTTTCTTT. It translates to CASSLEGQGPTEAFF.

This clonotype was seen only a few times. The genes are TRBV13 and TRBJ2-5; the D is unclear. This CDR3 spans 14 amino acids. Germline lookup yields CDR1 PRHDT and CDR2 FYEKMQ (reference sequence). V was clipped by 1 base and J by 0 bases, with 6 bases between them. CDR3 in DNA: TGTGCCAGCAGCTTAGCGTACGACCAAGAGACCCAGTACTTC. Amino acid sequence: CASSLAYDQETQYF.